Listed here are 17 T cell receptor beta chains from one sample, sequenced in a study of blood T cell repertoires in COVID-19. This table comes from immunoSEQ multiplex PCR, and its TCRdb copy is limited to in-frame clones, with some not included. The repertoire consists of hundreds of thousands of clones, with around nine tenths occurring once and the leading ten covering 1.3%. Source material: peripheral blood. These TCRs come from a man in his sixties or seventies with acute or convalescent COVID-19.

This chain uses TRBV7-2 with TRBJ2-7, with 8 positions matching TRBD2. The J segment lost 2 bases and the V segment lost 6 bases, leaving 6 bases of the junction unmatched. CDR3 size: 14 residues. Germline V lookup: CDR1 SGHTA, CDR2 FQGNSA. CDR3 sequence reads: CASRLLAATYEQYF. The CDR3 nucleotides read TGTGCCAGCAGGTTACTAGCGGCTACCTACGAGCAGTACTTC. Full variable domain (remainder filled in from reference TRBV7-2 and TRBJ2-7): GAGVSQSPSNKVTEKGKDVELRCDPISGHTALYWYRQSLGQGLEFLIYFQGNSAPDKSGLPSDRFSAERTGGSVSTLTIQRTQQEDSAVYLCASRLLAATYEQYFGPGTRLTVT.

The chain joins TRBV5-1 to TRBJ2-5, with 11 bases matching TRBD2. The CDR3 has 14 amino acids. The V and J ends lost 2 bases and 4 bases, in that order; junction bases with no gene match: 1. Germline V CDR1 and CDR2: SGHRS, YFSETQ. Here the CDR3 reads CASSFSGGAETQYF. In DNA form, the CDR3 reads TGCGCCAGCAGCTTTAGCGGGGGGGCAGAGACCCAGTACTTC.

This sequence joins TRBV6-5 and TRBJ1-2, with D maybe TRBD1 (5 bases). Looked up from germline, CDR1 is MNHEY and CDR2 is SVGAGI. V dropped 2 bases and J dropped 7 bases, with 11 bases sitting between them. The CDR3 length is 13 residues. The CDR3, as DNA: TGTGCCAGCAGTTACACAGGTGGAAGTGGCTACACCTTC. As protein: CASSYTGGSGYTF.

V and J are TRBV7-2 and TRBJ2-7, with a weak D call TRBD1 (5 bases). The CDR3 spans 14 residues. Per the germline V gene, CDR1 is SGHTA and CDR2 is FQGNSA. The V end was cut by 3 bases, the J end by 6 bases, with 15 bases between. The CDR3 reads CASSFDSQWSEQYF. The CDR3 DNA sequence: TGTGCCAGCAGCTTTGACAGCCAATGGTCCGAGCAGTACTTC.

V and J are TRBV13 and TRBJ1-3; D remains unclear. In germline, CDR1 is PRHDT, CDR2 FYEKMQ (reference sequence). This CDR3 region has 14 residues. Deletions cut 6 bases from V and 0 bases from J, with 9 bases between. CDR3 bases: TGTGCCAGCAGACCTCTTAGCTCTGGAAACACCATATATTTT. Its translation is CASRPLSSGNTIYF.

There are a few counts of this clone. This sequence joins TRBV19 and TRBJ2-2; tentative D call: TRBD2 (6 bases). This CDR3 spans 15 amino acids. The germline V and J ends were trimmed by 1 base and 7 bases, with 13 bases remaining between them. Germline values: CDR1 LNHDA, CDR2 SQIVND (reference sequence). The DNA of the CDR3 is TGTGCCAGTAGTATAGGGGTAGGAGGGTACGGGGAGCTGTTTTTT. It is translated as CASSIGVGGYGELFF.

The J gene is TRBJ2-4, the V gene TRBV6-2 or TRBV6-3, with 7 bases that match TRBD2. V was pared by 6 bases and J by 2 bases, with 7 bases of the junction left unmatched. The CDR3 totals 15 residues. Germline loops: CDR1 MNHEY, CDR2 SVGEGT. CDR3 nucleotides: TGTGCCAGCAGCCCGGGGGGAGGGACCAAAAACATTCAGTACTTC. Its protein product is CASSPGGGTKNIQYF.

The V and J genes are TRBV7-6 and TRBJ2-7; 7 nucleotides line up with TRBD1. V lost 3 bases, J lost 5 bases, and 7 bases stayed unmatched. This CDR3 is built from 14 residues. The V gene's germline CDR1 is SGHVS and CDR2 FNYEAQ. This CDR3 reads CASSLGQIGNEQYF. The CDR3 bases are TGTGCCAGCAGCTTGGGACAGATAGGTAACGAGCAGTACTTC.

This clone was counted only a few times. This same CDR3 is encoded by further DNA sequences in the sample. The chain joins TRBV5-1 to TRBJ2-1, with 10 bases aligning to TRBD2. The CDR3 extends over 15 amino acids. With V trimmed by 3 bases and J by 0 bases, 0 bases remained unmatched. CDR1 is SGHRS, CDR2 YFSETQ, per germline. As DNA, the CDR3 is TGCGCCAGCAGCTCTAGCGGGGGCTCCTACAATGAGCAGTTCTTC. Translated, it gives CASSSSGGSYNEQFF.

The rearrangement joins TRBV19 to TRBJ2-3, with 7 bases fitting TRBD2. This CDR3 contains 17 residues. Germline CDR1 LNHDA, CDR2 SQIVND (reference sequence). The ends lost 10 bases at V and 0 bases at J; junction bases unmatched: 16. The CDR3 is CATSPSGGWPSTDTQYF. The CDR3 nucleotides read TGTGCCACCTCACCTTCCGGGGGGTGGCCTAGCACAGATACGCAGTATTTT.

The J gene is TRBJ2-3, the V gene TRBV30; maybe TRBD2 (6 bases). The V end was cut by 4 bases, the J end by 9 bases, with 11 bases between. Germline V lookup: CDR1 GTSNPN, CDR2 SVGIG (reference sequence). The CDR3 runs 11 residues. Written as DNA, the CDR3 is TGTGCCTGGAAGTTTGGGAGGACGCAGTATTTT. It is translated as CAWKFGRTQYF.

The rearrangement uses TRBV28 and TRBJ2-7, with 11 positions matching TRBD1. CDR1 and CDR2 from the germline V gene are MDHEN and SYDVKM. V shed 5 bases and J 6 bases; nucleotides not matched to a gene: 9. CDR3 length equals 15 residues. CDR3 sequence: CASSTTGTGGAEQYF. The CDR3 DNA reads TGTGCCAGCAGTACCACCGGGACAGGGGGTGCCGAGCAGTACTTC.

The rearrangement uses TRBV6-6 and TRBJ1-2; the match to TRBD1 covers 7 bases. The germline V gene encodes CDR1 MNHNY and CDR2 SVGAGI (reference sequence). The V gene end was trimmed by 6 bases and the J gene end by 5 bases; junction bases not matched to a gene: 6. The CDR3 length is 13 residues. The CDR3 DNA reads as TGTGCCAGCAGAAACGACAGGGAGTATGGCTACACCTTC. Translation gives CASRNDREYGYTF.

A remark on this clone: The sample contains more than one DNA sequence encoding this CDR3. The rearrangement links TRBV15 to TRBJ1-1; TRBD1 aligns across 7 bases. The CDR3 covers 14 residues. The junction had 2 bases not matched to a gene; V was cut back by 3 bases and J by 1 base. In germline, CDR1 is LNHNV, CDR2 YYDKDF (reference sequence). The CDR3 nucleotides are TGTGCCACCAGCAGTCCAGGGGGGAACACTGAAGCTTTCTTT. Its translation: CATSSPGGNTEAFF.

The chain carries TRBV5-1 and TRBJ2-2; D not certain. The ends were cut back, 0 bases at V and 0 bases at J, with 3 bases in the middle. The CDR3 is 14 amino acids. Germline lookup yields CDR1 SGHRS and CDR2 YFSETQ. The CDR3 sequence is CASSLGANTGELFF. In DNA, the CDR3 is TGCGCCAGCAGCTTGGGCGCGAACACCGGGGAGCTGTTTTTT.

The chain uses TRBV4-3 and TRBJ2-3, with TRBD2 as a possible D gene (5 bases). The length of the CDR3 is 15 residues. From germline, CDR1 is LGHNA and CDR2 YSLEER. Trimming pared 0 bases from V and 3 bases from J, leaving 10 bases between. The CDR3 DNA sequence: TGCGCCAGCAGCCAAGAGGAAACGGGGACAGATACGCAGTATTTT. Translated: CASSQEETGTDTQYF.

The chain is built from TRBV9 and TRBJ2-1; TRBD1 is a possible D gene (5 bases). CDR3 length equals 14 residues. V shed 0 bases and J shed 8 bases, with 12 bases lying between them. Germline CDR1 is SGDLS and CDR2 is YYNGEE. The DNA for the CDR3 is TGTGCCAGCAGCGTAGGACAGCCGCAGGATGAGCAGTTCTTC. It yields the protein CASSVGQPQDEQFF.